The clone carrying this T cell receptor (beta chain) was detected only a few times. Its antigen is not identified. This CDR3 has 11 residues. These data come from a study of cytomegalovirus exposure and HLA in healthy donors. The PCR was carried out with 60 Vbeta primers and 13 Jbeta primers. Assay: immunoSEQ multiplex PCR; the TCRdb copy retains only in-frame clones and omits some. This sample has approximately 170,000 clones, with around 81% found just once. The study, taken as a whole, reports: Apart from CMV serostatus, no immune exposure information was available. Among TCR beta chains of equal frequency, HLA-associated ones were more clonally expanded in a later analysis. By HLA locus, TCR association rates varied in a later analysis, with DRB1 showing the most and HLA-C the fewest.

This chain links TRBV21-1 with TRBJ2-7; TRBD2, the table's D call, was not compared with the DNA. TRBV21-1 is an annotated pseudogene. This TCR was sampled from a man between 40 and 49 years old in good health and CMV-seronegative. The sample consisted of PBMCs. The CDR3 DNA is TGTGCCAGCGGCGTTAACTACGAGCAGTACGTC. Amino acid sequence: CASGVNYEQYV.